This passage covers 4 T cell receptor beta chains from one sample sequenced in a study of shared clonotypes between healthy human individuals. TCRdb's table, derived via immunoSEQ multiplex PCR, lists solely in-frame clones and lacks some. The sample holds some 1,100,000 clones; approximately 80% are singletons and the top ten take under 0.6%. Sequenced: memory CD4+ T cells from PBMCs. Stated subset: CD45RA-negative fraction. The receptors come from a man younger than 35 in good health. Some clones in this sample may be carry-over from other donors' samples.

Comments on this clone: A much larger clone differs from this one at a single base, so this may be a read error. The chain combines TRBV30 with TRBJ2-5, with D possibly TRBD1 on 5 matching bases. The CDR3 runs 14 residues. Trimming took 0 bases from V and 0 from J, leaving 8 bases between them. Per the germline V gene, CDR1 is GTSNPN and CDR2 is SVGIG (reference sequence). CDR3 nucleotides: TGTGCCTGGAGTGTAGGGGTGTACCAAGAGACCCAGTACTTC. Its protein is CAWSVGVYQETQYF.

This chain joins TRBV28 and TRBJ2-7; D ambiguous. V gave up 2 bases and J gave up 7 bases, with 6 bases separating them. The CDR3 is 11 amino acids. Germline V gene sequence: CDR1 MDHEN, CDR2 SYDVKM. The CDR3 sequence: CASSLGAEQYF. CDR3 DNA: TGTGCCAGCAGTTTAGGAGCGGAGCAGTACTTC.

V gene TRBV27 combines with J gene TRBJ1-2, with D possibly TRBD1 on 6 matching bases. CDR3 length equals 17 residues. Germline V gene sequence: CDR1 MNHEY, CDR2 SMNVEV (reference sequence). V was clipped by 4 bases and J by 8 bases, with 26 bases between them. The CDR3 DNA reads as TGTGCCAGCAGTTCGCGACAGGCGGGCCATTTAGGCTACGGCTACACCTTC. This sequence encodes CASSSRQAGHLGYGYTF.

CDR3 bases: TGTGCCAGCAGCTTACCTTCTCAGCCCCAGCATTTT. Its protein product is CASSLPSQPQHF. The rearrangement links TRBV7-6 to TRBJ1-5; D not resolved. The CDR3 runs 12 residues. V was cut by 2 bases and J by 6 bases, with 5 bases left in between. Germline V CDR1 and CDR2: SGHVS, FNYEAQ.